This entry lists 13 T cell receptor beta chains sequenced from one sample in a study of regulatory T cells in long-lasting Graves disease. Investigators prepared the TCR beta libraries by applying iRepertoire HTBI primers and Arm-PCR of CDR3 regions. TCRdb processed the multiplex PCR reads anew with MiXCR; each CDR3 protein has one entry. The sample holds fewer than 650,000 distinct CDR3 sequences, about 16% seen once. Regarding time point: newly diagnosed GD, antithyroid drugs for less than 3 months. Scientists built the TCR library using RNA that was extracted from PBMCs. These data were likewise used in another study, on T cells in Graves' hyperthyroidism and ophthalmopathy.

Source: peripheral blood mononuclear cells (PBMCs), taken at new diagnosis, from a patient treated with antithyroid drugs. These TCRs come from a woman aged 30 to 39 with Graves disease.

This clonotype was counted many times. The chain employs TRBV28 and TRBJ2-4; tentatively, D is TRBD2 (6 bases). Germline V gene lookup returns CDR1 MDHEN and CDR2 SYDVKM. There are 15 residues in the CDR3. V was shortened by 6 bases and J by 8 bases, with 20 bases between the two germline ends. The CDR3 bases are TGTGCCAGCAGCCGACTCGTGGGGGGTCGGGACATTCAGTACTTC. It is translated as CASSRLVGGRDIQYF.

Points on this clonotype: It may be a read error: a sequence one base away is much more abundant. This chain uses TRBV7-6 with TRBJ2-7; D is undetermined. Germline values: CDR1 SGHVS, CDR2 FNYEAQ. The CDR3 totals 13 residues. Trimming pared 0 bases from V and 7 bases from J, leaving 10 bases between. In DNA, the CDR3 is TGTGCCAGCAGCTTAGCTCATAGCAATGAGCAGTACTTC. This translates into CASSLAHSNEQYF.

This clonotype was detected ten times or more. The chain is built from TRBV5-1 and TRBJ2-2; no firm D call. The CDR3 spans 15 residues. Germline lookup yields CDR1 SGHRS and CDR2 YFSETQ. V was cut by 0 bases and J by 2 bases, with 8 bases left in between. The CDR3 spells CASSLELSNTGELFF. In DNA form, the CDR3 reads TGCGCCAGCAGCTTGGAACTCTCCAACACCGGGGAGCTGTTTTTT.

The CDR3 sequence: CASSLAVGYRELFF. As DNA, the CDR3 is TGTGCCAGCAGCTTAGCCGTGGGGTACAGGGAACTGTTTTTT. The chain uses TRBV7-9 and TRBJ1-4; D possibly corresponds to TRBD1 (6 bases). This CDR3 contains 14 residues. Germline loops: CDR1 SEHNR, CDR2 FQNEAQ (reference sequence). V lost 0 bases and J 12 bases, leaving 14 bases between the germline ends.

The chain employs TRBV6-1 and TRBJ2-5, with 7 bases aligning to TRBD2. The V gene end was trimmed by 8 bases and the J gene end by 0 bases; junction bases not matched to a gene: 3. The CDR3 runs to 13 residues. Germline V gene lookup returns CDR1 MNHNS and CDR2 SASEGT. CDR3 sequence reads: CASGGLDQETQYF. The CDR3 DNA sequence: TGTGCCAGCGGAGGACTAGACCAAGAGACCCAGTACTTC.

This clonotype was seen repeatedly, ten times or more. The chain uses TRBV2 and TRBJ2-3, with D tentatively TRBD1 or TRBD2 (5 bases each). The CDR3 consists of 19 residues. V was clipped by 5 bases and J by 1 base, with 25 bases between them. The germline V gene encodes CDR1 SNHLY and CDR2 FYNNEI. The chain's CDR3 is CASSLPMGDASWGTDTQYF. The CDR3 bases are TGTGCCAGCAGTCTCCCCATGGGGGATGCGAGTTGGGGCACAGATACGCAGTATTTT.

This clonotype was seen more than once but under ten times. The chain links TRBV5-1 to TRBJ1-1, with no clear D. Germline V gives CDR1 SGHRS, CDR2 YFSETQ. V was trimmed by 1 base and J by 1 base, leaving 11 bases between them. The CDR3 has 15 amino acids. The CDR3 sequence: CASSLYGDPNTEAFF. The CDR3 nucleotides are TGCGCCAGCAGCTTGTACGGGGATCCGAACACTGAAGCTTTCTTT.

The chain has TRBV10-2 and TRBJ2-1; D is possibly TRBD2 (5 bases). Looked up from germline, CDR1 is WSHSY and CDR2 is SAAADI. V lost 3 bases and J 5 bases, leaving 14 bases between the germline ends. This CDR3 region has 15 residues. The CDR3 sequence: CASSDLLGKHNEQFF. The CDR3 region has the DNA TGCGCCAGCAGTGATTTACTAGGGAAGCACAATGAGCAGTTCTTC.

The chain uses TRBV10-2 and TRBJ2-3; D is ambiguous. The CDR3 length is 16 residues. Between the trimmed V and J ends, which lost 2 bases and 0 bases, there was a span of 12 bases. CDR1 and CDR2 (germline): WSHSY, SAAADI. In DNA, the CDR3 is TGCGCCAGCAGTGAGATGGGGTTTTCTAGCACAGATACGCAGTATTTT. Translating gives CASSEMGFSSTDTQYF.

CDR3 bases: TGTGCCAGTAATTCGGGCATTCAAGAGACCCAGTACTTC. It yields the protein CASNSGIQETQYF. V and J are TRBV19 and TRBJ2-5; D unresolved. The CDR3 sequence is 13 residues long. The V end was cut by 7 bases, the J end by 2 bases, with 11 bases between. Germline V gene data show CDR1 as LNHDA and CDR2 as SQIVND (reference sequence). Drawing the rest from reference TRBV19 and TRBJ2-5, the complete variable domain is DGGITQSPKYLFRKEGQNVTLSCEQNLNHDAMYWYRQDPGQGLRLIYYSQIVNDFQKGDIAEGYSVSREKKESFPLTVTSAQKNPTAFYLCASNSGIQETQYFGPGTRLLVL.

The CDR3 region is CAISDQANEQFF. CDR3 DNA: TGTGCCATCAGTGATCAGGCCAATGAGCAGTTCTTC. The chain links TRBV10-3 to TRBJ2-1; D gene ambiguous. The CDR3 length is 12 residues. Germline V gene sequence: CDR1 ENHRY, CDR2 SYGVKD. V lost 3 bases to trimming and J lost 6 bases, with 6 bases between them.

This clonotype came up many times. CDR3 DNA: TGTGCCAGCTCACCACGGGACAGCGGACTTTATGGCTACACCTTC. Encoded protein: CASSPRDSGLYGYTF. The chain combines TRBV18 with TRBJ1-2; 7 bases agree with TRBD1. The CDR3 runs 15 residues. V lost 1 base to trimming and J lost 5 bases; unmatched junction nucleotides: 7. Germline-derived CDR1 and CDR2 are KGHSH and LQKENI.

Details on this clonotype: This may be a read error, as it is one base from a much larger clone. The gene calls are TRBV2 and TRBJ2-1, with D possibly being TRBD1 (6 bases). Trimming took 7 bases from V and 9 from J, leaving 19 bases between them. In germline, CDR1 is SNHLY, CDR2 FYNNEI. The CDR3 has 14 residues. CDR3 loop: CASNIWGQKSEQFF. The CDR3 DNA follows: TGTGCCAGCAACATCTGGGGGCAAAAAAGTGAGCAGTTCTTC.